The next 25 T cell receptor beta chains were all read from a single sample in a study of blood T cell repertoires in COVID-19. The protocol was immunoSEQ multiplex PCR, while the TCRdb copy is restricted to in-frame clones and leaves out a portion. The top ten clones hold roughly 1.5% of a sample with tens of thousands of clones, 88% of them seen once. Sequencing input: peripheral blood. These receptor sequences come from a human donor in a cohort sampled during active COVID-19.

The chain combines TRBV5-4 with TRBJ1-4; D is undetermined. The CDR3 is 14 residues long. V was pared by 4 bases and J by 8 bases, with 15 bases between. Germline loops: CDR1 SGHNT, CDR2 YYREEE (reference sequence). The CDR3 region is CASSLGVHGEKLFF. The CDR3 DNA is TGTGCCAGCAGCCTCGGGGTTCACGGCGAAAAACTGTTTTTT.

The CDR3 sequence is CASSPTGGTSTDTQYF. The CDR3, as DNA: TGCGCCAGCAGCCCAACAGGGGGAACTAGCACAGATACGCAGTATTTT. The chain combines TRBV5-1 with TRBJ2-3, with TRBD1 matching 8 bases. V shed 4 bases and J 0 bases; nucleotides not matched to a gene: 7. Per the germline V gene, CDR1 is SGHRS and CDR2 is YFSETQ. The CDR3 is made up of 16 amino acids. The full variable domain, with the rest looked up from reference TRBV5-1 and TRBJ2-3, is KAGVTQTPRYLIKTRGQQVTLSCSPISGHRSVSWYQQTPGQGLQFLFEYFSETQRNKGNFPGRFSGRQFSNSRSEMNVSTLELGDSALYLCASSPTGGTSTDTQYFGPGTRLTVL.

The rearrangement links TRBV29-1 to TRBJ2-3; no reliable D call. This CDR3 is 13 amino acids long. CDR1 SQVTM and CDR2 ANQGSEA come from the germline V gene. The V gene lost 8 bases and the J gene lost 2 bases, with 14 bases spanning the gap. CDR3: CSFTAGSTDTQYF. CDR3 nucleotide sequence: TGCAGCTTTACCGCCGGGTCCACAGATACGCAGTATTTT.

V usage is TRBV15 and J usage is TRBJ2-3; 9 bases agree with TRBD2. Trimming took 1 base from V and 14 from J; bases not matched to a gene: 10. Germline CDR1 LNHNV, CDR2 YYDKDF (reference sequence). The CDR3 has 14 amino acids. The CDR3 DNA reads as TGTGCCACCAGCAGAGCGGGGGCCGGGACTAGCCTGTATTTT. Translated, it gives CATSRAGAGTSLYF.

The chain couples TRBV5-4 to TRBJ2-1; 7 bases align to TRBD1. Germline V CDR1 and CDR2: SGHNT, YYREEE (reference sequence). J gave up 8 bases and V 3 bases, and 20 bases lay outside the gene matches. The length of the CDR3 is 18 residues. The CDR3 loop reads CASSWGGSKTGWKDEQFF. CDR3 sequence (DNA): TGTGCCAGCAGCTGGGGTGGGAGTAAGACAGGGTGGAAGGATGAGCAGTTCTTC.

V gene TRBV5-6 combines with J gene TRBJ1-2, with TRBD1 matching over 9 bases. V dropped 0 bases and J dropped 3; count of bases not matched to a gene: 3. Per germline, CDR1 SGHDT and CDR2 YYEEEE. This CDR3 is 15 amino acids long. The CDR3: CASSLGTGADYGYTF. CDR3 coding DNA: TGTGCCAGCAGCTTGGGGACAGGGGCCGACTATGGCTACACCTTC. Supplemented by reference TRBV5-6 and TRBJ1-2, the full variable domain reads DAGVTQSPTHLIKTRGQQVTLRCSPKSGHDTVSWYQQALGQGPQFIFQYYEEEERQRGNFPDRFSGHQFPNYSSELNVNALLLGDSALYLCASSLGTGADYGYTFGSGTRLTVV.

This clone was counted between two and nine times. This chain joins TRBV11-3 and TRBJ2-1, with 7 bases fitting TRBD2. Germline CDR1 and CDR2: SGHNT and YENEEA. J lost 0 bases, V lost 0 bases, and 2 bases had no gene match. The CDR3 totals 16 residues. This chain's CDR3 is CASSLEGGNSYNEQFF. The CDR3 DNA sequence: TGTGCCAGCAGCTTAGAGGGGGGGAACTCCTACAATGAGCAGTTCTTC. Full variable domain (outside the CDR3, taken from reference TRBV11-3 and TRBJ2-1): EAGVVQSPRYKIIEKKQPVAFWCNPISGHNTLYWYLQNLGQGPELLIRYENEEAVDDSQLPKDRFSAERLKGVDSTLKIQPAELGDSAVYLCASSLEGGNSYNEQFFGPGTRLTVL.

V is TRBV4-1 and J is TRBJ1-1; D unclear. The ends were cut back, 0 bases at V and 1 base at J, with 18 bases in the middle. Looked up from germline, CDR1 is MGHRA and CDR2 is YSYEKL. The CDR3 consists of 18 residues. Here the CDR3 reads CASSQDLPSRDPNTEAFF. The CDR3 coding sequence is TGCGCCAGCAGCCAAGATCTACCATCGCGGGATCCGAACACTGAAGCTTTCTTT.

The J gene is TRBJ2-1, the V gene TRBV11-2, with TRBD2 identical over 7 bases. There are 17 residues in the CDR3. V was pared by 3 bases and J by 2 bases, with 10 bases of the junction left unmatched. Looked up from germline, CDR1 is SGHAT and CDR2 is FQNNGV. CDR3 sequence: CASSFGGAGEPYNEQFF. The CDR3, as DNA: TGTGCCAGCAGCTTTGGTGGGGCGGGGGAACCCTACAATGAGCAGTTCTTC. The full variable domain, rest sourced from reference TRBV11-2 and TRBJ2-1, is EAGVAQSPRYKIIEKRQSVAFWCNPISGHATLYWYQQILGQGPKLLIQFQNNGVVDDSQLPKDRFSAERLKGVDSTLKIQPAKLEDSAVYLCASSFGGAGEPYNEQFFGPGTRLTVL.

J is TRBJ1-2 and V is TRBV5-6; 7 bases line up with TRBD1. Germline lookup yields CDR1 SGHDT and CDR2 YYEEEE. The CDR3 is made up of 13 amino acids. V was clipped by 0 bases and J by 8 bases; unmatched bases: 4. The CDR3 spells CASSLDRGFGYTF. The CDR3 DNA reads TGTGCCAGCAGCTTGGACAGGGGATTCGGCTACACCTTC.

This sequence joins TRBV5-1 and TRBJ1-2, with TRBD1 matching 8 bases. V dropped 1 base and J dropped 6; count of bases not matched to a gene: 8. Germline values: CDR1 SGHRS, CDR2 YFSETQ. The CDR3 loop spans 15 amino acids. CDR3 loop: CASSLLGQGGNGYTF. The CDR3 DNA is TGCGCCAGCAGCTTGCTCGGACAGGGCGGCAATGGCTACACCTTC.

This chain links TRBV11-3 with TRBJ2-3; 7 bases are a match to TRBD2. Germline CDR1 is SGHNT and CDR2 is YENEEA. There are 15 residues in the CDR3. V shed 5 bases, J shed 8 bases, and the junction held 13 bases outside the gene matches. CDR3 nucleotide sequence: TGTGCCAGCAGCCCCCGTTACCCGCCGGGGGGTACGCAGTATTTT. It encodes CASSPRYPPGGTQYF. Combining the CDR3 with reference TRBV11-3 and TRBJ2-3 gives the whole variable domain EAGVVQSPRYKIIEKKQPVAFWCNPISGHNTLYWYLQNLGQGPELLIRYENEEAVDDSQLPKDRFSAERLKGVDSTLKIQPAELGDSAVYLCASSPRYPPGGTQYFGPGTRLTVL.

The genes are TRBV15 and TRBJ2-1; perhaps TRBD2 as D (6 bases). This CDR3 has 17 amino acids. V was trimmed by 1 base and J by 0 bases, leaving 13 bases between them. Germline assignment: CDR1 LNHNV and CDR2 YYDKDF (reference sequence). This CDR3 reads CATSRGDRDSSYNEQFF. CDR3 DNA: TGTGCCACCAGCAGAGGAGACCGGGACTCCTCCTACAATGAGCAGTTCTTC.

CDR3 in amino acids: CSAGTQYGYTF. CDR3 DNA sequence: TGCAGCGCCGGGACACAATATGGCTACACCTTC. This sequence joins TRBV29-1 and TRBJ1-2; possible D gene TRBD1, 6 bases. Germline CDR1 and CDR2: SQVTM and ANQGSEA. Trimming left V 7 bases short and J 5 bases short, with 11 bases between. CDR3 length equals 11 residues.

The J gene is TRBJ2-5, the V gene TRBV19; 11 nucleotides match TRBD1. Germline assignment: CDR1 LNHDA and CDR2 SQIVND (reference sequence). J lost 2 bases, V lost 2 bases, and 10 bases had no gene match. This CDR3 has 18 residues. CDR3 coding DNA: TGTGCCAGTAGTATATTCGGCCCCGGGACAGGGGGACAAGAGACCCAGTACTTC. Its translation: CASSIFGPGTGGQETQYF.

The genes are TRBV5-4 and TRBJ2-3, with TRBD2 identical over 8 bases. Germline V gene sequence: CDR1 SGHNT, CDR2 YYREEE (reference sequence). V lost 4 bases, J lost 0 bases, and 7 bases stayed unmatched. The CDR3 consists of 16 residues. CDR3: CASSPGTSLSTDTQYF. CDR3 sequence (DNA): TGTGCCAGCAGCCCAGGGACTAGTCTGAGCACAGATACGCAGTATTTT.

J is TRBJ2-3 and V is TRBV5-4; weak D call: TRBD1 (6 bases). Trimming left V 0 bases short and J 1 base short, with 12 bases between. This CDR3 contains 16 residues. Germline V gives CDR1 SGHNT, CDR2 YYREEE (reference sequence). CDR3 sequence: CASSLVGGTGTDTQYF. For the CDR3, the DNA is TGTGCCAGCAGCTTGGTAGGGGGAACCGGCACAGATACGCAGTATTTT.

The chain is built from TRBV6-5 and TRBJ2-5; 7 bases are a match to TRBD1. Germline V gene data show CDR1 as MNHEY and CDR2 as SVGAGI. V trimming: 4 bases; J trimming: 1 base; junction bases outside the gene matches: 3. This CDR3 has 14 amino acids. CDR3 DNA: TGTGCCAGCAGTTCCGGGACAGCCCAAGAGACCCAGTACTTC. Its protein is CASSSGTAQETQYF.

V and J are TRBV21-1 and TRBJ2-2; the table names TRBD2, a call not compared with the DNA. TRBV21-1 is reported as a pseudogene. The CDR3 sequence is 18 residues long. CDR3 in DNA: TGTGCCAGCAGCAAAGAGGAGTTCCCCCGGTGGCACACCGGGGAGCTGTTTTTT. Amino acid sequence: CASSKEEFPRWHTGELFF.

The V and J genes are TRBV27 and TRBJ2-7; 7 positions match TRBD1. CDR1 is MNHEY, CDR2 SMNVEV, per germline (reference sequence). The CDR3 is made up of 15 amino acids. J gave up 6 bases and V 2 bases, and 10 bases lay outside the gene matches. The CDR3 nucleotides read TGTGCCAGCAGTTTAATGGTTACAGGGGAAGGCGAGCAGTACTTC. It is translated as CASSLMVTGEGEQYF.

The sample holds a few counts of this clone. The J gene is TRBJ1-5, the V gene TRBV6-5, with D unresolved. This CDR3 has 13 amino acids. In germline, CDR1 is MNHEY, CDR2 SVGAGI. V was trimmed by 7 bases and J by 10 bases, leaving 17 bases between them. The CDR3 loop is CASTRIPGDPQHF. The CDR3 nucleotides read TGTGCCAGCACCCGGATCCCCGGAGACCCCCAGCATTTT.

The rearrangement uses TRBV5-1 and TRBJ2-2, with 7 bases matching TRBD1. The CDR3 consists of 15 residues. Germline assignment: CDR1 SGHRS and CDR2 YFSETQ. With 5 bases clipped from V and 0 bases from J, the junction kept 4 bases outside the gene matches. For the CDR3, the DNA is TGCGCCAGCAGGGGGGACAGCGCGAACACCGGGGAGCTGTTTTTT. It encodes CASRGDSANTGELFF.

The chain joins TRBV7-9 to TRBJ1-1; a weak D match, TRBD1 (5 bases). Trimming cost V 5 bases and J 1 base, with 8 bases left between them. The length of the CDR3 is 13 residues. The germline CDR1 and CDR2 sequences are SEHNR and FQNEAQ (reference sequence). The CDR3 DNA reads TGTGCCAGCAGCCCTACAGGGAACACTGAAGCTTTCTTT. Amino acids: CASSPTGNTEAFF.

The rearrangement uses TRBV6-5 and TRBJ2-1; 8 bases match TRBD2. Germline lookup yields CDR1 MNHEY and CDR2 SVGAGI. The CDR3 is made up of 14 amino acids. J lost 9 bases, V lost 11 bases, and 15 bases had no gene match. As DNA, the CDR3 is TGTGCCCCCCGGGAGGGAGGAAAGTTTGGTGAGCAGTTCTTC. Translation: CAPREGGKFGEQFF.

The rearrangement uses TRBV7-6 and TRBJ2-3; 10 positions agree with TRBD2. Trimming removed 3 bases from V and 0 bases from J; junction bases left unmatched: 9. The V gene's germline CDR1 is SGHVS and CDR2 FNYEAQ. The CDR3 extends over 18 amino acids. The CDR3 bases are TGTGCCAGCAGCTTTTCTACTAGCGGGGAGGTTAGCACAGATACGCAGTATTTT. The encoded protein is CASSFSTSGEVSTDTQYF. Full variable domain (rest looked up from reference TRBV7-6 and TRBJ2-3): GAGVSQSPRYKVTKRGQDVALRCDPISGHVSLYWYRQALGQGPEFLTYFNYEAQQDKSGLPNDRFSAERPEGSISTLTIQRTEQRDSAMYRCASSFSTSGEVSTDTQYFGPGTRLTVL.